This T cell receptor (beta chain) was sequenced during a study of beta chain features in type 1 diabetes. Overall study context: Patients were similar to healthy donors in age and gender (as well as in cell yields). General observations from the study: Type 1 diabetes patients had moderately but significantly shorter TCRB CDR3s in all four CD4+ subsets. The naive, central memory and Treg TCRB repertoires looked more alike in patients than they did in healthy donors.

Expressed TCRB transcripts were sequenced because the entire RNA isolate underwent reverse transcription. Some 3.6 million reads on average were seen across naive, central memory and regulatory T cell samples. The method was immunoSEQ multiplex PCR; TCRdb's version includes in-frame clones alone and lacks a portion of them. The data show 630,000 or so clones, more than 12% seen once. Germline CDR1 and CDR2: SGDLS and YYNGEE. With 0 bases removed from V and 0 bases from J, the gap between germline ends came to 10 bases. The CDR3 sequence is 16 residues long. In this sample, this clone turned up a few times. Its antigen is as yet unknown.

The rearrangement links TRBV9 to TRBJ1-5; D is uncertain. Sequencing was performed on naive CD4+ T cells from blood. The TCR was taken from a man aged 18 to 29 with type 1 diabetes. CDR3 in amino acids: CASSVGADFSNQPQHF. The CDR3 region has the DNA TGTGCCAGCAGCGTAGGGGCGGATTTTAGCAATCAGCCCCAGCATTTT. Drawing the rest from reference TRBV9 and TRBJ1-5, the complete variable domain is DSGVTQTPKHLITATGQRVTLRCSPRSGDLSVYWYQQSLDQGLQFLIQYYNGEERAKGNILERFSAQQFPDLHSELNLSSLELGDSALYFCASSVGADFSNQPQHFGDGTRLSIL.